This TCR beta chain came from a study of T cells after yellow fever vaccination. Study conclusions and caveats: Reappearing after the booster were most of the clones from primary vaccination (about 96% CD4, 75% to 90% CD8). A secondary response was less intense yet reached its peak sooner, at day 5 versus 15. Contaminating bulk clonotypes could be abundant in FACS-sorted repertoires. Researchers noted that a small share of clonotypes showed up in both CD4 and CD8 compartments.

This clonotype was recorded a few times. What it binds is unknown. MiXCR was run by TCRdb on the 5' RACE reads, yielding one entry per CDR3 protein. The table lists almost 600,000 distinct CDR3 sequences, about 14% of them singletons. The sequence came from a man younger than 40 who received the YFV17D yellow fever vaccine. Sequencing used PBMCs, obtained on the day of the yellow fever booster vaccination.

The CDR3 DNA reads as TGCGCCAGCAGCTCTGGGCGGGACACAGATACGCAGTATTTT. This gives the protein CASSSGRDTDTQYF. V is TRBV5-1 and J is TRBJ2-3; a possible D gene is TRBD2 (6 bases). Between the trimmed V and J ends, which lost 3 bases and 2 bases, there was a span of 10 bases. Germline CDR1 and CDR2: SGHRS and YFSETQ. The CDR3 has 14 residues.